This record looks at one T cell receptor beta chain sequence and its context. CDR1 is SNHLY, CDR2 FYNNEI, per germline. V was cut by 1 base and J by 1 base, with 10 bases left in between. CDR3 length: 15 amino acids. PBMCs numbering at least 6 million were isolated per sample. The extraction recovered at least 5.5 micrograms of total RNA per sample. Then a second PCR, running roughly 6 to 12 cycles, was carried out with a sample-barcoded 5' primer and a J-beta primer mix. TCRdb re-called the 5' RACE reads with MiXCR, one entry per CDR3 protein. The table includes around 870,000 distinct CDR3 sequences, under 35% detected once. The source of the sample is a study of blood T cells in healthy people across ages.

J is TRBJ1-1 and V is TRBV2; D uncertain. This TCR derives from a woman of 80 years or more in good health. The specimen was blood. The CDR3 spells CASSEGARGNTEAFF. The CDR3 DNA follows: TGTGCCAGCAGTGAAGGGGCCCGGGGGAACACTGAAGCTTTCTTT.